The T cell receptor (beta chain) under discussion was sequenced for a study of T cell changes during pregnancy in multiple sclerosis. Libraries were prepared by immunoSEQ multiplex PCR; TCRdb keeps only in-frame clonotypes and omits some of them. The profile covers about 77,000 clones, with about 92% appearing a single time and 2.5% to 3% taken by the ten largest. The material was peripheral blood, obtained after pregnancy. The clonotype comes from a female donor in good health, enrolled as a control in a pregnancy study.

The CDR3 nucleotides read TGTGCCAGCAGCCGGGGGGCGGGGCGGGAGACCCAGTACTTC. This codes for CASSRGAGRETQYF. The V and J genes are TRBV7-3 and TRBJ2-5; weak D call: TRBD2 (7 bases). Germline loops: CDR1 SGHTA, CDR2 FQGTGA. V lost 5 bases and J lost 5, with 15 bases in between. CDR3 size: 14 residues.